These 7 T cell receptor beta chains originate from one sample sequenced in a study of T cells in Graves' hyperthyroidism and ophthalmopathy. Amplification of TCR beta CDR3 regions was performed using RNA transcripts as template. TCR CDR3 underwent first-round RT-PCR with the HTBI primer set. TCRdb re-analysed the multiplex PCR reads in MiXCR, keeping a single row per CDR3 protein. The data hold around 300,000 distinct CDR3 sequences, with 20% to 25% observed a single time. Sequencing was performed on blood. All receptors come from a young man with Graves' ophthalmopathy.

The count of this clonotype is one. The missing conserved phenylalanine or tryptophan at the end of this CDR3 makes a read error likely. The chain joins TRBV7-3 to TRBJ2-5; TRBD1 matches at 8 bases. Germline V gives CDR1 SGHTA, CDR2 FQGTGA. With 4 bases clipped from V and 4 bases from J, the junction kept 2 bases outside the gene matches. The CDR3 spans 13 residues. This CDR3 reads CASSSDRGETQYL. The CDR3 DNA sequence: TGTGCCAGCAGCTCTGACAGGGGAGAGACCCAGTACCTC.

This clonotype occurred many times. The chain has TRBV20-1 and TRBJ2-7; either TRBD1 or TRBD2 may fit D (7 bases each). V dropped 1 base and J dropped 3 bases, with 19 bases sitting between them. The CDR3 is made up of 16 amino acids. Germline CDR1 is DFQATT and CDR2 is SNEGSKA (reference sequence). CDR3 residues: CSARAKGRGDSYEQYF. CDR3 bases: TGCAGTGCTAGAGCGAAGGGGAGGGGGGACAGCTACGAGCAGTACTTC.

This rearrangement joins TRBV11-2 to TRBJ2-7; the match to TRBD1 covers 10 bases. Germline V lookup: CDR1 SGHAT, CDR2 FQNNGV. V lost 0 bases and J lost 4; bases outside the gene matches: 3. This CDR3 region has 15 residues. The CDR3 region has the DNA TGTGCCAGCAGCTTAGAGTTGGGACAGGGGTACGAGCAGTACTTC. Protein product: CASSLELGQGYEQYF.

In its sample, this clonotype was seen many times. The CDR3 DNA is TGTGCCAGCAGTGAAGGGACGGTGAACACTGAAGCTTTCTTT. Its protein product is CASSEGTVNTEAFF. The genes are TRBV2 and TRBJ1-1; D is ambiguous. The CDR3 runs 14 residues. Germline CDR1 is SNHLY and CDR2 is FYNNEI. The V end was cut by 1 base, the J end by 0 bases, with 6 bases between.

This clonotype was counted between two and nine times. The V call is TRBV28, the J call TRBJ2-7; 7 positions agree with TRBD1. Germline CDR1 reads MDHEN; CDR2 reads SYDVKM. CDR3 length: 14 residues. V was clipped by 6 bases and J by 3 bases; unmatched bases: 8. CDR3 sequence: CASRQYRGRYEQYF. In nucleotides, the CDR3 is TGTGCCAGCAGACAGTACAGGGGTCGCTACGAGCAGTACTTC. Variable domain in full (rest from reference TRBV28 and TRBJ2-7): DVKVTQSSRYLVKRTGEKVFLECVQDMDHENMFWYRQDPGLGLRLIYFSYDVKMKEKGDIPEGYSVSREKKERFSLILESASTNQTSMYLCASRQYRGRYEQYFGPGTRLTVT.

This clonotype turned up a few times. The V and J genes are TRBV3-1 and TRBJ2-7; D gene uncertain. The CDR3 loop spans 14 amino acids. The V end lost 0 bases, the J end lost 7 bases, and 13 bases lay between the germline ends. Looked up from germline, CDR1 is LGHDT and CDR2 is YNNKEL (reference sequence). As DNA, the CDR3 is TGTGCCAGCAGCCAAGATTGGCAGGTGGGTGAGCAGTACTTC. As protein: CASSQDWQVGEQYF.

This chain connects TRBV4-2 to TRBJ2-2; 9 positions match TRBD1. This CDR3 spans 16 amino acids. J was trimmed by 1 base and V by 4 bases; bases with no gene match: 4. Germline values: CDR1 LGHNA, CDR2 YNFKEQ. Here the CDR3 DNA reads TGTGCCAGCAGCCGCGGGACAGGGTGGAACACCGGGGAGCTGTTTTTT. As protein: CASSRGTGWNTGELFF.